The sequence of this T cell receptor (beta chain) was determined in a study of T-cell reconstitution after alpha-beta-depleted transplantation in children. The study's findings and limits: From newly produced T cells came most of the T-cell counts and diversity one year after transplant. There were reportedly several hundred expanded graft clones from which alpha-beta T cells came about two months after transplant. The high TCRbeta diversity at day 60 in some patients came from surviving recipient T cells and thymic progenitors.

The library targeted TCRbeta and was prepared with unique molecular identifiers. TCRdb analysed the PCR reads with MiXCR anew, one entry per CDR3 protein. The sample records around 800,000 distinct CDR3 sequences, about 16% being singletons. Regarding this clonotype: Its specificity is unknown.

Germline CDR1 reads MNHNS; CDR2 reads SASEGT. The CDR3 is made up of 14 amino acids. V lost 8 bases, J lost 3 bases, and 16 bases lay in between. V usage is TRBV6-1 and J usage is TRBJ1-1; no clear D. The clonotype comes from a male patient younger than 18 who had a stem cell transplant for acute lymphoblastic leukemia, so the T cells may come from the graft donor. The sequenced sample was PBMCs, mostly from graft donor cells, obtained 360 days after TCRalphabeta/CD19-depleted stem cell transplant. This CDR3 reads CASYPGWIDTEAFF. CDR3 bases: TGTGCCAGCTATCCGGGGTGGATTGACACTGAAGCTTTCTTT.